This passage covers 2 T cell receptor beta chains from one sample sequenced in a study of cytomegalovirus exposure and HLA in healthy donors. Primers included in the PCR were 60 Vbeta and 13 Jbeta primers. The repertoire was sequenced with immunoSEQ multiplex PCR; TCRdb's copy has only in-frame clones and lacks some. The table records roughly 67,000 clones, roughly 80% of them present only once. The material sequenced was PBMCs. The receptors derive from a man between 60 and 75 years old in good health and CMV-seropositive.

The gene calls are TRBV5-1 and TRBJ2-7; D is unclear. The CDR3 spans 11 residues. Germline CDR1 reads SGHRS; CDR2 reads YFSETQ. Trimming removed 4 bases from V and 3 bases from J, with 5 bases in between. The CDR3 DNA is TGCGCCAGCAGCCAGGACTACGAGCAGTACTTC. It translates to CASSQDYEQYF.

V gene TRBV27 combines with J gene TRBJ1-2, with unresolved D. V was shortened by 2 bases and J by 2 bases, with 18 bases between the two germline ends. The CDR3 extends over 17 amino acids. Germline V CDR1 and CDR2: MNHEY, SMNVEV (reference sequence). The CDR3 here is CASSLIAPGRRNYGYTF. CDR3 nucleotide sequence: TGTGCCAGCAGTTTAATTGCCCCGGGTAGGCGGAACTATGGCTACACCTTC.